These 20 T cell receptor beta chains were sequenced from one sample in a study of cytomegalovirus exposure and HLA in healthy donors. TCRdb's table, derived via immunoSEQ multiplex PCR, lists solely in-frame clones and lacks some. This sample has 120,000 or so clones, with 89% found just once. Sequences were obtained from PBMCs. The receptors shown here come from a woman aged 18-29 years in good health and CMV-seronegative.

CDR3 bases: TGTGCCAGCAGCTTAGTCGCGGTACAAGAGACCCAGTACTTC. This codes for CASSLVAVQETQYF. The chain couples TRBV7-2 to TRBJ2-5; the D is unclear. CDR3 length equals 14 residues. Per the germline V gene, CDR1 is SGHTA and CDR2 is FQGNSA. Trimming stripped 1 base from V and 2 bases from J, with 8 bases between. Variable domain in full (rest from reference TRBV7-2 and TRBJ2-5): GAGVSQSPSNKVTEKGKDVELRCDPISGHTALYWYRQSLGQGLEFLIYFQGNSAPDKSGLPSDRFSAERTGGSVSTLTIQRTQQEDSAVYLCASSLVAVQETQYFGPGTRLLVL.

This chain joins TRBV30 and TRBJ1-2; 11 bases map to TRBD1. Germline loops: CDR1 GTSNPN, CDR2 SVGIG (reference sequence). The CDR3 sequence is 14 residues long. The trim removed 2 bases at V and 4 bases at J, leaving 3 bases unmatched. CDR3 bases: TGTGCCTGGAGTCCGGGGACAGGGGGCTATGGCTACACCTTC. It encodes CAWSPGTGGYGYTF. The whole variable domain, remainder taken from reference TRBV30 and TRBJ1-2, is SQTIHQWPATLVQPVGSPLSLECTVEGTSNPNLYWYRQAAGRGLQLLFYSVGIGQISSEVPQNLSASRPQDRQFILSSKKLLLSDSGFYLCAWSPGTGGYGYTFGSGTRLTVV.

In DNA form, the CDR3 reads TGTGCCAGCATGAGACTAGCGGGAGGGGCGTCCTACGAGCAGTACTTC. Amino acids: CASMRLAGGASYEQYF. The gene calls are TRBV27 and TRBJ2-7; 14 nucleotides line up with TRBD2. After removal of 7 bases from V and 1 base from J, the junction contained 6 bases not matched to a gene. CDR1 and CDR2 from the germline V gene are MNHEY and SMNVEV (reference sequence). This CDR3 is built from 16 residues.

This rearrangement joins TRBV19 to TRBJ2-1, with D tentatively TRBD2 (5 bases). The germline CDR1 and CDR2 sequences are LNHDA and SQIVND (reference sequence). This CDR3 is 13 amino acids long. The V and J ends lost 7 bases and 0 bases respectively, with 7 bases between them. The CDR3 spells CASTGDSYNEQFF. As DNA, the CDR3 is TGTGCCAGTACCGGGGACTCCTACAATGAGCAGTTCTTC.

The V call is TRBV7-8, the J call TRBJ2-1; tentatively, D is TRBD2 (6 bases). V was trimmed by 6 bases and J by 0 bases, leaving 12 bases between them. The CDR3 runs 15 residues. CDR1 SGHVS and CDR2 FQNEAQ come from the germline V gene. CDR3 bases: TGTGCCAGCAGGTCTACGGGAGTCTCCTACAATGAGCAGTTCTTC. Protein sequence: CASRSTGVSYNEQFF.

The chain recombines TRBV10-3 with TRBJ2-7, with TRBD2 identical over 8 bases. Germline loops: CDR1 ENHRY, CDR2 SYGVKD. Trimming took 0 bases from V and 3 from J; bases not matched to a gene: 4. This CDR3 has 15 residues. The CDR3 DNA follows: TGTGCCATCAGTGAGTCCACTAGCGGCAGCTACGAGCAGTACTTC. Translating it yields CAISESTSGSYEQYF.

This chain connects TRBV9 to TRBJ2-1; 14 bases are a match to TRBD2. Germline CDR1 SGDLS, CDR2 YYNGEE. With 3 bases clipped from V and 5 bases from J, the junction kept 7 bases outside the gene matches. CDR3 length equals 17 residues. The CDR3 region is CASSEGGLAGVHNEQFF. Here the CDR3 DNA reads TGTGCCAGCAGCGAGGGGGGACTAGCGGGAGTGCACAATGAGCAGTTCTTC.

This chain joins TRBV7-2 and TRBJ2-2, with D perhaps matching TRBD2 (5 bases). The CDR3 spans 16 residues. CDR1 and CDR2 from the germline V gene are SGHTA and FQGNSA. The V gene lost 3 bases and the J gene lost 5 bases, with 16 bases spanning the gap. CDR3 coding DNA: TGTGCCAGCAGCTTGTGGCACCGCCGGGGAACCGGGGAGCTGTTTTTT. Its translation is CASSLWHRRGTGELFF.

This clone appeared a single time. The chain is built from TRBV25-1 and TRBJ2-2; the match to TRBD2 covers 13 bases. The CDR3 covers 15 residues. The V and J ends lost 5 bases and 4 bases, in that order; junction bases with no gene match: 1. Germline lookup yields CDR1 MGHDK and CDR2 SYGVNS. The CDR3 coding sequence is TGTGCCAGCAGTTGGACTAGCGGGAGCACCGGGGAGCTGTTTTTT. This gives the protein CASSWTSGSTGELFF.

The chain joins TRBV29-1 to TRBJ1-1; no clear D. V lost 1 base, J lost 8 bases, and 11 bases lay in between. Per germline, CDR1 SQVTM and CDR2 ANQGSEA. This CDR3 has 12 amino acids. The CDR3 DNA is TGCAGCGTTGAAGTTGACTGGGTCGAAGCTTTCTTT. It translates to CSVEVDWVEAFF.

The V call is TRBV5-1, the J call TRBJ2-7, with D perhaps matching TRBD1 (6 bases). V shed 1 base and J shed 3 bases, with 11 bases lying between them. The germline CDR1 and CDR2 sequences are SGHRS and YFSETQ. The CDR3 length is 14 residues. The CDR3 nucleotides read TGCGCCAGCAGCTTGACAGGGAGATTCTACGAGCAGTACTTC. It is translated as CASSLTGRFYEQYF.

This clone has just a few counts. The chain uses TRBV9 and TRBJ2-2; 10 positions agree with TRBD2. The CDR3 contains 16 residues. J was trimmed by 6 bases and V by 0 bases; bases with no gene match: 5. CDR1 and CDR2 (germline): SGDLS, YYNGEE. CDR3 in DNA: TGTGCCAGCAGCGTAGGGCTAGCGGGAGACGCCGGGGAGCTGTTTTTT. Amino acids: CASSVGLAGDAGELFF.

This clone has just one count. V and J are TRBV19 and TRBJ1-1; 7 bases align to TRBD1. CDR3 length: 14 residues. Per germline, CDR1 LNHDA and CDR2 SQIVND (reference sequence). V dropped 1 base and J dropped 4; count of bases not matched to a gene: 3. Here the CDR3 reads CASSIGAGGTEAFF. In nucleotides, the CDR3 is TGTGCCAGTAGTATAGGGGCAGGGGGCACTGAAGCTTTCTTT.

This clone has just one count. CDR3 sequence reads: CASSLRGEAFF. CDR3 coding DNA: TGTGCCAGCAGTCTCAGGGGTGAAGCTTTCTTT. The chain links TRBV28 to TRBJ1-1, with D possibly TRBD1 on 6 matching bases. CDR1 and CDR2 from the germline V gene are MDHEN and SYDVKM. The CDR3 is 11 residues long. The V end was cut by 5 bases, the J end by 7 bases, with 8 bases between.

The chain carries TRBV11-3 and TRBJ2-5; D gene unclear. The CDR3 length is 15 residues. V shed 4 bases and J shed 5 bases, with 17 bases lying between them. CDR1 is SGHNT, CDR2 YENEEA, per germline. Written as DNA, the CDR3 is TGTGCCAGCAGCTCCCCCTCGCGTCTTCGTGAGACCCAGTACTTC. This gives the protein CASSSPSRLRETQYF. The full variable domain, rest sourced from reference TRBV11-3 and TRBJ2-5, is EAGVVQSPRYKIIEKKQPVAFWCNPISGHNTLYWYLQNLGQGPELLIRYENEEAVDDSQLPKDRFSAERLKGVDSTLKIQPAELGDSAVYLCASSSPSRLRETQYFGPGTRLLVL.

This chain uses TRBV6-1 with TRBJ2-7; D is possibly TRBD2 (6 bases). V was clipped by 0 bases and J by 8 bases, with 20 bases between them. Germline loops: CDR1 MNHNS, CDR2 SASEGT. CDR3 length: 16 amino acids. The CDR3 DNA reads TGTGCCAGCAGTGAAGCGTACGGGGACTCCTCTTTCCAGCAGTACTTC. It specifies CASSEAYGDSSFQQYF.

The J gene is TRBJ2-7, the V gene TRBV19; D unresolved. CDR3 length: 13 amino acids. CDR1 and CDR2 (germline): LNHDA, SQIVND (reference sequence). V gave up 6 bases and J gave up 2 bases, with 11 bases separating them. In DNA form, the CDR3 reads TGTGCCAGTAGGAGAGAGAATACCTACGAGCAGTACTTC. It encodes CASRRENTYEQYF.

The chain joins TRBV11-3 to TRBJ2-1; 10 bases fit TRBD1. This CDR3 is 15 amino acids long. V lost 4 bases to trimming and J lost 12 bases; unmatched junction nucleotides: 12. Germline V gene data show CDR1 as SGHNT and CDR2 as YENEEA. CDR3 residues: CASSSQAGTGVVQFF. The CDR3 DNA reads TGTGCCAGCAGCTCTCAAGCCGGGACAGGGGTGGTGCAGTTCTTC.

The V gene is TRBV7-9, the J gene TRBJ2-7; tentative D call: TRBD1 (6 bases). The CDR3 has 16 residues. The V gene lost 5 bases and the J gene lost 0 bases, with 17 bases spanning the gap. Germline V CDR1 and CDR2: SEHNR, FQNEAQ (reference sequence). This chain's CDR3 is CASSSLTGSYSYEQYF. DNA for the CDR3: TGTGCCAGCAGCAGCTTAACAGGGTCCTACTCCTACGAGCAGTACTTC.

This rearrangement joins TRBV2 to TRBJ2-7, with 11 bases matching TRBD2. The CDR3 covers 15 residues. The V gene's germline CDR1 is SNHLY and CDR2 FYNNEI. V trimming: 8 bases; J trimming: 3 bases; junction bases outside the gene matches: 9. CDR3 bases: TGTGCCAGCGGGGGTAGCGGGAGGGTCCTCTACGAGCAGTACTTC. As protein: CASGGSGRVLYEQYF. Filled out from reference TRBV2 and TRBJ2-7, the complete variable domain reads EPEVTQTPSHQVTQMGQEVILRCVPISNHLYFYWYRQILGQKVEFLVSFYNNEISEKSEIFDDQFSVERPDGSNFTLKIRSTKLEDSAMYFCASGGSGRVLYEQYFGPGTRLTVT.